This T cell receptor beta chain appears in the sequencing data of a study of metastatic and nonmetastatic thyroid tumors. About the study: Peripheral blood and tumor or nodule samples from malignant and benign thyroid patients were compared.

Overall study findings and caveats: Reportedly, malignant thyroid tumors had significantly higher TCR beta diversity than benign nodules, in blood and tumor.

Methods used by the authors: For papillary thyroid cancer, a distant-metastasis classifier was constructed from CDR3 differences observed across clinicopathological groups. TCRdb re-analyzed the PCR reads through MiXCR. TCRdb, not the authors, supplied the V and J calls. The sample lists fewer than 40,000 clones, approximately 51% occurring once. There are 13 residues in the CDR3. V lost 5 bases, J lost 9 bases, and 12 bases lay in between. Germline-derived CDR1 and CDR2 are SGHTS and YDEGEE. This clone has just a few counts. Its antigen is unidentified. All patients were treatment-naive before thyroid surgery.

The chain links TRBV5-8 to TRBJ1-6; no firm D call. Sequencing input: tumor tissue. The sequence was collected from a male donor with papillary thyroid cancer or a benign thyroid nodule (not recorded which). Some clones in this sample may be carry-over from other donors' samples. The CDR3, as DNA: TGTGCCAGCAGTCCGACTCCCCGTTCACCCCTCCACTTT. Translated: CASSPTPRSPLHF.